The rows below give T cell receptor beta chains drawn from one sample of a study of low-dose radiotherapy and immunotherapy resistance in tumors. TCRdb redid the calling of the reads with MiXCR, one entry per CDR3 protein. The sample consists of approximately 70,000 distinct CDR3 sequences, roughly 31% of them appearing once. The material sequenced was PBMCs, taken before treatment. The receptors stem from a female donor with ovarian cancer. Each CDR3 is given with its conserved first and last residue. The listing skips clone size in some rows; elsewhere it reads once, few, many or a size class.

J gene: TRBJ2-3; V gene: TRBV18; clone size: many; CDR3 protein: CASSPGLQSTDTQYF
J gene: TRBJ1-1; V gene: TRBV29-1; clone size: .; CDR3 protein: CSVDPSTTEAFF
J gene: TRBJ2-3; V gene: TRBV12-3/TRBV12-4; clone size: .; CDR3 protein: CASSSERGGLDTQYF
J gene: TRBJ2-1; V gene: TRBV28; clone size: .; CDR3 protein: CASSPYGRGTVTNEQFF
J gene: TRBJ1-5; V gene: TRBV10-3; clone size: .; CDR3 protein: CAISEHRANQPQHF
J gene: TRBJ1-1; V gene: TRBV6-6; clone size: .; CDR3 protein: CASSRQGGDTEAFF
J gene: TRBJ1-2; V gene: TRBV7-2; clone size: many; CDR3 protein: CASSFGQGASGYTF
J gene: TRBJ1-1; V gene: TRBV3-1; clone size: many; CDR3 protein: CASSQEGMNTEAFF
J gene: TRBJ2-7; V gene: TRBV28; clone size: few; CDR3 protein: CASSGAISEQYF
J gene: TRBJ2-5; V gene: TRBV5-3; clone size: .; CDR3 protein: CASSRTSQETQYF
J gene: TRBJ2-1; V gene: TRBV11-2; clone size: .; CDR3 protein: CASSLDGLAGGMDEQFF
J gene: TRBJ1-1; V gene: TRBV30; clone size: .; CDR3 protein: CAWSPTREAFF
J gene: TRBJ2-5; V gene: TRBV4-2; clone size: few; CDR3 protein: CASSQTRQHQETQYF
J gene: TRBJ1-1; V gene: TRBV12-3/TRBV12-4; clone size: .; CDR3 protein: CASSHPGTEAFF
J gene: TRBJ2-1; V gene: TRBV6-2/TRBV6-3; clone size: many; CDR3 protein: CASVARSNEQFF
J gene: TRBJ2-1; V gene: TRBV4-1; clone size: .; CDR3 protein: CASSQGGAGGRNEQFF
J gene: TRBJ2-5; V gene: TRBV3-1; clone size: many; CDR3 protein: CASSQDVGGKETQYF
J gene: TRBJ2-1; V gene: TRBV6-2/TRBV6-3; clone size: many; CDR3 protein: CASSLRTGGEQFF
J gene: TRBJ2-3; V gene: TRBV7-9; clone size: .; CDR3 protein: CSSSPLRLGTDTQYF
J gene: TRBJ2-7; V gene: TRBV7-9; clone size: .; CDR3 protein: CASSSPGQGAIYEQYF
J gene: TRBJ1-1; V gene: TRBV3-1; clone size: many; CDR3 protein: CASSQQFSRTHGAAFF
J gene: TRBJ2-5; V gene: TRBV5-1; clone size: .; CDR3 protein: CASSLPGPTGTQYF
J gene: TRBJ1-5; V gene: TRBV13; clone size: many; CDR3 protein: CASSLGDQPQHF
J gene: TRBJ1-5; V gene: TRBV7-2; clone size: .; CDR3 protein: CASSFTGNGNQPQHF
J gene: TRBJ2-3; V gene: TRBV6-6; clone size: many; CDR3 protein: CASSYSRGIDTQYF
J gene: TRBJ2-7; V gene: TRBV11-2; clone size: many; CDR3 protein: CASSLGTGVHEQYF
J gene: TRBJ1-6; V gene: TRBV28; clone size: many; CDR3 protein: CASTSPGDINSPLHF
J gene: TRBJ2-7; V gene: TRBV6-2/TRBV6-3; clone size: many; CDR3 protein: CASSLHRAGGGNEQYF
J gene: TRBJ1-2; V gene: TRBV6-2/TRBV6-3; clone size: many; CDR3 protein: CASSYAGYGYTF
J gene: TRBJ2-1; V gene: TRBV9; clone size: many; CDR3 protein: CASSPGGGLEFF
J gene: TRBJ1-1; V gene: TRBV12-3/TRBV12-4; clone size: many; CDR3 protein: CASRRRENTEAFF
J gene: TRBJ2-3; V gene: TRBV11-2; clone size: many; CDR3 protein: CASSAQGAVSTDTQYF
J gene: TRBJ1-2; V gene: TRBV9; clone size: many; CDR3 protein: CASSVEGDSLSYTF
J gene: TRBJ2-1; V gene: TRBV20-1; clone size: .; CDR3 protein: CSAGGSLSEQFF
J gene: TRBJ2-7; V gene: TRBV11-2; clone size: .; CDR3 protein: CASSLASSGTYEQYF
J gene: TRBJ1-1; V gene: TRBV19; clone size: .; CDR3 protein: CASSMGRGLSTEAFF
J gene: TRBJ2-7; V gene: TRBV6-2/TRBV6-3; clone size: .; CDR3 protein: CASSYSKQGSYEQYF
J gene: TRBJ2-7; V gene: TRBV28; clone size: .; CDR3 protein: CASSPPRGLAGEQYF
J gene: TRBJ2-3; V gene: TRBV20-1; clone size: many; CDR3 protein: CSGAGGPSGDTQYF
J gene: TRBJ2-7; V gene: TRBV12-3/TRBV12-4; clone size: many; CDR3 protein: CASSPAGYEQYF
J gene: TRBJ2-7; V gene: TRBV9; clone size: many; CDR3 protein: CASSPRDGSGLAGSYEQYF
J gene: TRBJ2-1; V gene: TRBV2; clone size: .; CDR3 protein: CASTRGRGRNNEQFF
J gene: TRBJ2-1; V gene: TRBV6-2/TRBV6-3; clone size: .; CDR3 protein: CASRSSGGSSYNEQFF
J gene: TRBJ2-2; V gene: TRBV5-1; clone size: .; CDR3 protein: CASRQGANTGELFF
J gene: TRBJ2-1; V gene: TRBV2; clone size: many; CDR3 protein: CASVQGLARLGSYNEQFF
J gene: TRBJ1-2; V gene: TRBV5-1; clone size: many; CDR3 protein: CASSPGQLYGYTF
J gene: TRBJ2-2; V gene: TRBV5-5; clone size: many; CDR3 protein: CASSLASGVTGELFF
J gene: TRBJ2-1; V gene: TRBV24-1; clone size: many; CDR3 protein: CTTSLHGTDNEQFF
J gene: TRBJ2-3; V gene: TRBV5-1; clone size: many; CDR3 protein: CASTPGADTQYF
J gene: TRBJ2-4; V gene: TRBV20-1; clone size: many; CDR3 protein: CSARGIVQYF
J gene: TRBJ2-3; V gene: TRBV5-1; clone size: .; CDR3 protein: CASSSEAAGGTDTQYF
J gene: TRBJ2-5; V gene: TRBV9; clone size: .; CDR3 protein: CASSVETGGAETQYF
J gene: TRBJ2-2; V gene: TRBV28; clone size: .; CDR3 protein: CASSLGQTTGELFF
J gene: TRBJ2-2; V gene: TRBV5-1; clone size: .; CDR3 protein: CASSLTTSEGELFF
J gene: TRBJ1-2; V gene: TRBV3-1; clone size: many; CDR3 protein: CASSQSLRGPYGYTF
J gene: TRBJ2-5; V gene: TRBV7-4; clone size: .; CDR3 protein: CASRPRGSQETQYF
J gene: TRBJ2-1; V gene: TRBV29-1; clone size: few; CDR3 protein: CSVDRFDNEQFF
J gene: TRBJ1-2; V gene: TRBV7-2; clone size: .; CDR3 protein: CASSPLGVYGGYTF
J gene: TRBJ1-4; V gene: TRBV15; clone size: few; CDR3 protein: CATSRDPGREGEKLFF